This T cell receptor beta chain came from a study of blood T cell repertoires in COVID-19. Study-level information: The origin of the acute and convalescent COVID-19 samples was the United States, Italy and Spain. Sample material is recorded as cDNA or gDNA derived from T cells, B-cell-depleted T cells, or PBMCs.

The CDR3 consists of 15 residues. Germline-derived CDR1 and CDR2 are MDHEN and SYDVKM. Germline trimming cut 7 bases from V and 2 bases from J; bases unmatched to any gene: 9. Original methodology: Reference gene primer amplification yielded estimated nucleated cell counts. Produced via immunoSEQ multiplex PCR; TCRdb's table is partial and in-frame only. V and J calls plus clone size are reproduced from that table; the DNA served to infer D and trimming. The sample lists 35,000 to 45,000 clones; approximately 79% were seen once. The gene calls are TRBV28 and TRBJ1-1; 8 bases are a match to TRBD1. Source material: peripheral blood. This clonotype was sampled from a man between 65 and 85 years old with acute or convalescent COVID-19. CDR3 protein: CASTSQGAINTEAFF. Written as DNA, the CDR3 is TGTGCCAGCACCTCTCAGGGGGCGATAAACACTGAAGCTTTCTTT.